This T cell receptor (beta chain) was identified in a study of OX40 agonist ivuxolimab in advanced cancers. Study background: Hepatocellular carcinoma, melanoma, renal cell or head and neck cancer affected the dose-escalation patients. Partial responses were observed in three patients, of whom one had hepatocellular carcinoma and two had cutaneous melanoma. Males comprised around four fifths of the group, whose mean age was roughly 64 years (range roughly 23 to 80).

The CDR3 has 14 residues. J was trimmed by 8 bases and V by 3 bases; bases with no gene match: 5. Germline V gene lookup returns CDR1 SGHRS and CDR2 YFSETQ. Assay used: immunoSEQ multiplex PCR; TCRdb lists only in-frame clones, some missing. Of around 74,000 clones listed, 70% to 90% are singletons. The chain combines TRBV5-1 with TRBJ1-3, with 10 nucleotides matching TRBD1. The TCR originated in an adult with an advanced solid tumor such as melanoma, head and neck, liver or kidney cancer. The sequencing used CD4+ or CD8+ T cells sorted from blood, collected in a trial of the OX40 agonist ivuxolimab. CDR3 nucleotides: TGCGCCAGCAGCTACGGGACAGGGGCGGACACCATATATTTT. It codes for CASSYGTGADTIYF.